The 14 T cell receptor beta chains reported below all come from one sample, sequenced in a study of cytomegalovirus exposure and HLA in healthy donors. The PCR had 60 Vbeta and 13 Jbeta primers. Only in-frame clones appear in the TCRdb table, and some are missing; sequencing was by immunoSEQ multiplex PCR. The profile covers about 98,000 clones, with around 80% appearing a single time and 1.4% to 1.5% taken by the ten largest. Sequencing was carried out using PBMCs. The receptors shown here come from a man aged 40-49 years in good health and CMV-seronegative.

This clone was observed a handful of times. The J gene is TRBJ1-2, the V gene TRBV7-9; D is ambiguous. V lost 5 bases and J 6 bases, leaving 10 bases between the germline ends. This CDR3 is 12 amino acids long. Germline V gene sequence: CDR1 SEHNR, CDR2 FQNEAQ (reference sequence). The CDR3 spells CASSPRRDGYTF. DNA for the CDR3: TGTGCCAGCAGCCCGCGACGGGATGGCTACACCTTC.

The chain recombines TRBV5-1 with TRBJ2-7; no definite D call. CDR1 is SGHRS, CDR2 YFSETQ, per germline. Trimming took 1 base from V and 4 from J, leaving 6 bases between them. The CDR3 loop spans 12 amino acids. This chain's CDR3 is CASSLSPYEQYF. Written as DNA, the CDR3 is TGCGCCAGCAGCTTGTCTCCGTACGAGCAGTACTTC.

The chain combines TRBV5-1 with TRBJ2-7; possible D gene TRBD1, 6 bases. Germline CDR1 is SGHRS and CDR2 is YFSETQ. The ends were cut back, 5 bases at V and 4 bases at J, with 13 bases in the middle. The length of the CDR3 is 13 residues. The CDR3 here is CASRTGKDYEQYF. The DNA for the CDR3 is TGCGCCAGCAGAACAGGGAAGGATTACGAGCAGTACTTC.

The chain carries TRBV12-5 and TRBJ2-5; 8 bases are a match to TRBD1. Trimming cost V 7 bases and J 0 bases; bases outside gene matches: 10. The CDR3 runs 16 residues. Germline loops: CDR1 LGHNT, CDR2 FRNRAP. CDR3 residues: CASVATGTGNQETQYF. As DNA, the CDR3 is TGTGCTAGTGTTGCGACCGGGACAGGCAACCAAGAGACCCAGTACTTC.

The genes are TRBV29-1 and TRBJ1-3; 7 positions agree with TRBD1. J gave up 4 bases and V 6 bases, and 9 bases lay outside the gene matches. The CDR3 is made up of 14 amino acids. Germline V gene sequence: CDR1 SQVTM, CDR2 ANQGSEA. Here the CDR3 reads CSVAQGTAGNTIYF. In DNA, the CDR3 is TGCAGCGTCGCACAGGGGACCGCCGGAAACACCATATATTTT.

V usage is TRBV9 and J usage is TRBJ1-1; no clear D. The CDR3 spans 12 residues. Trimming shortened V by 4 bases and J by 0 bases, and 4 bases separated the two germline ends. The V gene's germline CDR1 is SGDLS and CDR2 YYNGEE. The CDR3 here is CASSSMNTEAFF. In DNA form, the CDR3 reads TGTGCCAGCAGCTCCATGAACACTGAAGCTTTCTTT.

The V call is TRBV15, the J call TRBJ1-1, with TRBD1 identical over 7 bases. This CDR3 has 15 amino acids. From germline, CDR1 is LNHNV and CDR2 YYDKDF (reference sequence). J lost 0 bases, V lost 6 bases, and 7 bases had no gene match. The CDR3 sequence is CATSRDRLMNTEAFF. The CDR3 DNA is TGTGCCACCAGTAGGGACAGACTGATGAACACTGAAGCTTTCTTT. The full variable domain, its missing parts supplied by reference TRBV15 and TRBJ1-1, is DAMVIQNPRYQVTQFGKPVTLSCSQTLNHNVMYWYQQKSSQAPKLLFHYYDKDFNNEADTPDNFQSRRPNTSFCFLDIRSPGLGDTAMYLCATSRDRLMNTEAFFGQGTRLTVV.

CDR3 amino acids: CASSGGGQGELAQHF. Here the CDR3 DNA reads TGTGCCAGCAGCGGGGGGGGACAGGGTGAACTGGCCCAGCATTTT. The chain uses TRBV7-6 and TRBJ1-5; 9 bases fit TRBD1. Germline CDR1 is SGHVS and CDR2 is FNYEAQ. The CDR3 runs 15 residues. The trim removed 5 bases at V and 11 bases at J, leaving 13 bases unmatched.

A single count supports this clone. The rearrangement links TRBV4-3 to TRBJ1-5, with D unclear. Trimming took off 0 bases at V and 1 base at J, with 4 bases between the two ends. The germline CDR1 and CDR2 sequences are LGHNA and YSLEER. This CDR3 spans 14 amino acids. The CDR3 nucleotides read TGCGCCAGCAGCCAAGACAGGAGCAATCAGCCCCAGCATTTT. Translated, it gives CASSQDRSNQPQHF.

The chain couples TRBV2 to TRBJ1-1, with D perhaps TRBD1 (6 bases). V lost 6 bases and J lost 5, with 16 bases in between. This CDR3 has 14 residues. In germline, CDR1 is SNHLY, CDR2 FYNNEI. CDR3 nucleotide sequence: TGTGCCAGCAGGGGGGCCGGGGTAGGTACTGAAGCTTTCTTT. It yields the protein CASRGAGVGTEAFF.

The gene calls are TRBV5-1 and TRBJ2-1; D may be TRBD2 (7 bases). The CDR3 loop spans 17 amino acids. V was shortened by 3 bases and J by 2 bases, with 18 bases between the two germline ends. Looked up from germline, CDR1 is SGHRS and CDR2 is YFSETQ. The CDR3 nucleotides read TGCGCCAGCAGCTCCTCGGGGGGCGGGGGCACCTACAATGAGCAGTTCTTC. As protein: CASSSSGGGGTYNEQFF.

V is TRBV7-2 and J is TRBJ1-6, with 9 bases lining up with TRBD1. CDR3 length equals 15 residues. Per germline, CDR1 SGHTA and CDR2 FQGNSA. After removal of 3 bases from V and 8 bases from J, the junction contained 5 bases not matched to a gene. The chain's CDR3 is CASSFSGTGYSPLHF. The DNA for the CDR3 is TGTGCCAGCAGCTTCTCCGGGACAGGGTATTCACCCCTCCACTTT.

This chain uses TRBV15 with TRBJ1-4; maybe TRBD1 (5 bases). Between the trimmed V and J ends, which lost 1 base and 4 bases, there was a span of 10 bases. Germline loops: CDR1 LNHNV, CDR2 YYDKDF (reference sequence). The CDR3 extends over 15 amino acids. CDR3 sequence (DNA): TGTGCCACCAGCAGAGGGGGCGCGGTTAATGAAAAACTGTTTTTT. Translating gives CATSRGGAVNEKLFF.

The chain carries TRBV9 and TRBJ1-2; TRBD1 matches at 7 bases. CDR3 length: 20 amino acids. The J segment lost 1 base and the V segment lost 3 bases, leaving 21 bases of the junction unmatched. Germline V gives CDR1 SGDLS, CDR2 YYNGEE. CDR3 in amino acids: CASSDNLSGTVKYRNYGYTF. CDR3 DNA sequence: TGTGCCAGCAGCGATAATCTGTCCGGGACAGTGAAATATCGTAACTATGGCTACACCTTC.